These 15 T cell receptor beta chains came from one sample sequenced in a study of spatial heterogeneity in lung cancer. TCRdb used MiXCR to reprocess the 5' RACE reads, holding one entry per CDR3 protein. The sample holds 30,000 to 45,000 distinct CDR3 sequences, roughly 8% seen once. As to time point: sample taken at primary tumor resection. The specimen comprised PBMCs, sampled at surgery. Receptors were obtained from a male donor with early-stage non-small cell lung cancer.

This clonotype has ten or more counts. The gene calls are TRBV6-2 or TRBV6-3 and TRBJ2-1; 11 positions match TRBD2. V shed 4 bases, J shed 7 bases, and the junction held 12 bases outside the gene matches. The germline CDR1 and CDR2 sequences are MNHEY and SVGEGT. The CDR3 has 17 residues. CDR3 protein: CASSSFGGLAEGNEQFF. The DNA for the CDR3 is TGTGCCAGCAGTTCGTTTGGGGGACTAGCGGAAGGTAATGAGCAGTTCTTC.

This clonotype was counted a few times. The chain combines TRBV20-1 with TRBJ1-2, with a possible D match to TRBD1 (6 bases). Germline-derived CDR1 and CDR2 are DFQATT and SNEGSKA (reference sequence). The CDR3 is 14 amino acids. Trimming removed 0 bases from V and 3 bases from J, with 11 bases in between. The CDR3 sequence is CSARESQGYYGYTF. For the CDR3, the DNA is TGCAGTGCTAGAGAATCGCAGGGGTACTATGGCTACACCTTC.

Remarks on this clonotype: A much larger clone differs from this one at a single base, so this may be a read error. The chain carries TRBV14 and TRBJ2-2; the match to TRBD2 covers 10 bases. The CDR3 covers 14 residues. Germline loops: CDR1 SGHDN, CDR2 FVKESK. V lost 6 bases, J lost 7 bases, and 5 bases stayed unmatched. This chain's CDR3 is CASRGTSVNGELFF. The DNA for the CDR3 is TGTGCCAGCAGGGGGACTAGCGTTAACGGGGAGCTGTTTTTT. The variable domain in full, completed from reference TRBV14 and TRBJ2-2, reads EAGVTQFPSHSVIEKGQTVTLRCDPISGHDNLYWYRRVMGKEIKFLLHFVKESKQDESGMPNNRFLAERTGGTYSTLKVQPAELEDSGVYFCASRGTSVNGELFFGEGSRLTVL.

The table lists this clonotype with a few counts. The V gene is TRBV18, the J gene TRBJ1-5; no firm D call. The CDR3 is 13 residues long. The germline V and J ends were trimmed by 3 bases and 2 bases, with 5 bases remaining between them. Germline loops: CDR1 KGHSH, CDR2 LQKENI. The chain's CDR3 is CASSPNGNQPQHF. The CDR3, as DNA: TGTGCCAGCTCACCGAATGGCAATCAGCCCCAGCATTTT.

This clonotype was observed at least ten times. The gene calls are TRBV5-1 and TRBJ2-5, with 7 bases fitting TRBD1. V lost 4 bases and J lost 2; bases outside the gene matches: 5. CDR3 length: 14 residues. The germline gives CDR1 SGHRS, CDR2 YFSETQ. The CDR3 reads CASSNPRGQETQYF. The DNA for the CDR3 is TGCGCCAGCAGCAACCCCAGGGGGCAAGAGACCCAGTACTTC.

This clonotype has at least ten counts. This chain connects TRBV6-2 or TRBV6-3 to TRBJ1-1, with a possible D match to TRBD1 (6 bases). V lost 5 bases and J 1 base, leaving 14 bases between the germline ends. Germline CDR1 is MNHEY and CDR2 is SVGEGT. This CDR3 spans 15 amino acids. CDR3 region: CASSNDRTENTEAFF. For the CDR3, the DNA is TGTGCCAGCAGTAACGACCGGACAGAGAACACTGAAGCTTTCTTT.

This clonotype was recorded many times. The chain has TRBV27 and TRBJ2-2; D is undetermined. V was shortened by 7 bases and J by 4 bases, with 10 bases between the two germline ends. The CDR3 length is 13 residues. The germline CDR1 and CDR2 sequences are MNHEY and SMNVEV (reference sequence). CDR3 in amino acids: CASKIGGTGELFF. The CDR3 DNA sequence: TGTGCCAGCAAAATCGGTGGCACCGGGGAGCTGTTTTTT.

This clonotype was seen repeatedly, ten times or more. This chain links TRBV9 with TRBJ2-3; 9 bases fit TRBD2. Germline-derived CDR1 and CDR2 are SGDLS and YYNGEE. Trimming removed 0 bases from V and 3 bases from J; junction bases left unmatched: 2. This CDR3 is built from 15 residues. CDR3 residues: CASSVVLAGTDTQYF. In DNA form, the CDR3 reads TGTGCCAGCAGCGTAGTGCTAGCGGGAACAGATACGCAGTATTTT.

The chain combines TRBV7-8 with TRBJ2-3; 8 nucleotides agree with TRBD2. The ends lost 0 bases at V and 0 bases at J; junction bases unmatched: 17. Looked up from germline, CDR1 is SGHVS and CDR2 is FQNEAQ. The CDR3 extends over 21 amino acids. Written as DNA, the CDR3 is TGTGCCAGCAGCTTAGCGGGGGCGGGAGCGGGAGCGTACTCTAGCACAGATACGCAGTATTTT. As protein: CASSLAGAGAGAYSSTDTQYF.

There are many counts of this clonotype. V is TRBV12-3 or TRBV12-4 and J is TRBJ1-3; 8 bases line up with TRBD1. CDR3 length: 16 amino acids. Trimming at V came to 5 bases and at J to 3 bases, leaving 9 bases not matched to a gene. Here the CDR3 reads CASSPDRGRGGNTIYF. CDR3 DNA sequence: TGTGCCAGCAGTCCCGACAGGGGACGCGGTGGAAACACCATATATTTT.

In this sample, this clonotype turned up a few times. The chain recombines TRBV11-3 with TRBJ2-1, with D unresolved. Germline-derived CDR1 and CDR2 are SGHNT and YENEEA. The CDR3 totals 12 residues. The V gene lost 2 bases and the J gene lost 3 bases, with 2 bases spanning the gap. In nucleotides, the CDR3 is TGTGCCAGCAGCTTAATCTACAATGAGCAGTTCTTC. As protein: CASSLIYNEQFF.

This clonotype was seen ten or more times. The V gene is TRBV4-2, the J gene TRBJ1-1; D call uncertain. The CDR3 consists of 14 residues. Germline V lookup: CDR1 LGHNA, CDR2 YNFKEQ. Trimming stripped 1 base from V and 1 base from J, with 7 bases between. The CDR3 DNA reads TGTGCCAGCAGCCAAGTCAATCAGAACACTGAAGCTTTCTTT. This sequence encodes CASSQVNQNTEAFF.

This chain connects TRBV6-1 to TRBJ2-2; 9 nucleotides match TRBD1. The CDR3 is 17 amino acids. Germline V gene sequence: CDR1 MNHNS, CDR2 SASEGT. The ends lost 6 bases at V and 5 bases at J; junction bases unmatched: 13. CDR3 in amino acids: CASRVGVGTGKTGELFF. The CDR3 DNA reads TGTGCCAGCAGGGTCGGAGTGGGGACAGGGAAGACCGGGGAGCTGTTTTTT.

Only a few counts were recorded for this clonotype. The genes are TRBV29-1 and TRBJ1-1, with D perhaps matching TRBD1 (6 bases). CDR3 length equals 11 residues. With 7 bases removed from V and 12 bases from J, the gap between germline ends came to 18 bases. CDR1 is SQVTM and CDR2 is ANQGSEA in the germline V gene. The CDR3 DNA is TGCAGCGCTCTCGATGACAGGAAGACTTTCTTT. This codes for CSALDDRKTFF.

This clonotype was seen ten or more times. The chain combines TRBV20-1 with TRBJ2-3; D remains ambiguous. Germline assignment: CDR1 DFQATT and CDR2 SNEGSKA (reference sequence). CDR3 length: 14 amino acids. Trimming cost V 6 bases and J 11 bases, with 24 bases left between them. CDR3: CSATGEAAELWQYF. The DNA of the CDR3 is TGCAGTGCCACCGGAGAGGCCGCCGAGCTTTGGCAGTATTTT.